These 26 T cell receptor beta chains came from one sample sequenced in a study of blood T cell repertoires in COVID-19. Produced via immunoSEQ multiplex PCR; TCRdb's table is partial and in-frame only. The sample holds approximately 180,000 clones, more than 75% seen once. Sequencing was done on a sample of PBMCs or T cells enriched from blood (not recorded which). The receptors stem from a human donor with acute COVID-19. The donor label of this sample is uncertain.

The gene calls are TRBV27 and TRBJ2-3, with 10 bases fitting TRBD2. The germline V gene has CDR1 MNHEY and CDR2 SMNVEV (reference sequence). The length of the CDR3 is 20 residues. Trimming at V came to 2 bases and at J to 3 bases, leaving 17 bases not matched to a gene. CDR3 in amino acids: CASSLHPTSLSGGATDTQYF. The CDR3 DNA is TGTGCCAGCAGTTTACACCCGACCAGCTTGAGCGGGGGGGCGACAGATACGCAGTATTTT.

V is TRBV2 and J is TRBJ1-2; TRBD1 aligns across 8 bases. V lost 8 bases, J lost 2 bases, and 7 bases stayed unmatched. The CDR3 contains 14 residues. Looked up from germline, CDR1 is SNHLY and CDR2 is FYNNEI. CDR3 sequence reads: CASGYRGKNYGYTF. Here the CDR3 DNA reads TGTGCCAGCGGATACAGGGGGAAGAACTATGGCTACACCTTC.

DNA of the CDR3: TGTGCCAGCAGCGACAGGGTAGTGGATTCACCCCTCCACTTT. Encoded protein: CASSDRVVDSPLHF. This sequence joins TRBV6-2 or TRBV6-3 and TRBJ1-6, with 7 nucleotides matching TRBD1. CDR1 is MNHEY and CDR2 is SVGEGT in the germline V gene. After removal of 6 bases from V and 8 bases from J, the junction contained 7 bases not matched to a gene. The CDR3 is 14 amino acids.

V is TRBV19 and J is TRBJ1-2; weak D call: TRBD1 (5 bases). The length of the CDR3 is 16 residues. CDR1 and CDR2 (germline): LNHDA, SQIVND (reference sequence). Trimming pared 3 bases from V and 3 bases from J, leaving 17 bases between. The CDR3 region has the DNA TGTGCCAGTAGTATTGGCGATCCGGGGGATCACTATGGCTACACCTTC. Protein: CASSIGDPGDHYGYTF.

This sequence joins TRBV10-2 and TRBJ2-5; perhaps TRBD1 as D (6 bases). V lost 6 bases and J lost 4, with 12 bases in between. The CDR3 has 13 amino acids. Per the germline V gene, CDR1 is WSHSY and CDR2 is SAAADI. For the CDR3, the DNA is TGCGCCAGCAGAGCGGACAGCGGAGAGACCCAGTACTTC. As protein: CASRADSGETQYF.

A single count supports this clone. This chain connects TRBV12-5 to TRBJ2-3, with TRBD2 matching 8 bases. Trimming at V came to 4 bases and at J to 4 bases, leaving 7 bases not matched to a gene. CDR1 LGHNT and CDR2 FRNRAP come from the germline V gene. The CDR3 is made up of 15 amino acids. In DNA form, the CDR3 reads TGTGCTAGTGGTTCGGAGGGACTAGGGCCAGATACGCAGTATTTT. It specifies CASGSEGLGPDTQYF.

V gene TRBV6-4 combines with J gene TRBJ1-5; 10 positions agree with TRBD1. The CDR3 is made up of 19 amino acids. Germline lookup yields CDR1 MRHNA and CDR2 SNTAGT. V was pared by 7 bases and J by 0 bases, with 15 bases of the junction left unmatched. CDR3 bases: TGTGCCAGCAATCCAAATCGGGACAGGGGCTTTTATAGCAATCAGCCCCAGCATTTT. Translated, it gives CASNPNRDRGFYSNQPQHF.

The CDR3 nucleotides read TGTGCCAGCATCGGGCGGGGGCACTATGGCTACACCTTC. This sequence encodes CASIGRGHYGYTF. The V call is TRBV11-2, the J call TRBJ1-2; a weak D match, TRBD1 (6 bases). The germline V gene has CDR1 SGHAT and CDR2 FQNNGV. The CDR3 has 13 residues. Trimming stripped 7 bases from V and 3 bases from J, with 12 bases between.

The CDR3, as DNA: TGTGCCAGCAGCCGGACTAGCGGGGGGGTTAGCACAGATACGCAGTATTTT. Amino acids: CASSRTSGGVSTDTQYF. The chain has TRBV7-9 and TRBJ2-3, with 15 bases lining up with TRBD2. Germline trimming cut 5 bases from V and 0 bases from J; bases unmatched to any gene: 3. Germline assignment: CDR1 SEHNR and CDR2 FQNEAQ (reference sequence). This CDR3 comprises 17 residues.

V gene TRBV13 combines with J gene TRBJ1-4; the D gene is possibly TRBD1 (5 bases). This CDR3 contains 15 residues. The germline V gene has CDR1 PRHDT and CDR2 FYEKMQ (reference sequence). The V end was cut by 7 bases, the J end by 1 base, with 13 bases between. This CDR3 is CASTNLGQTNEKLFF. The DNA of the CDR3 is TGTGCCAGCACCAACCTGGGGCAAACTAATGAAAAACTGTTTTTT.

There are a few counts of this clone. The chain employs TRBV3-1 (or the pseudogene TRBV3-2) and TRBJ1-2; perhaps TRBD1 as D (6 bases). The germline V gene has CDR1 LGHDT and CDR2 YNNKEL (reference sequence). Trimming stripped 4 bases from V and 1 base from J, with 13 bases between. The CDR3 loop spans 15 amino acids. In DNA, the CDR3 is TGTGCCAGCAGCCCAGGGGTGGGGGTTAACTATGGCTACACCTTC. It translates to CASSPGVGVNYGYTF.

The rearrangement uses TRBV19 and TRBJ2-7; possible D gene TRBD1, 5 bases. Germline V gene data show CDR1 as LNHDA and CDR2 as SQIVND (reference sequence). Trimming cost V 3 bases and J 0 bases, with 18 bases left between them. The length of the CDR3 is 17 residues. CDR3: CASSILGGQGSSYEQYF. The CDR3 DNA reads as TGTGCCAGTAGTATCCTCGGTGGGCAGGGAAGCTCCTACGAGCAGTACTTC. Complete variable domain (other parts from reference TRBV19 and TRBJ2-7): DGGITQSPKYLFRKEGQNVTLSCEQNLNHDAMYWYRQDPGQGLRLIYYSQIVNDFQKGDIAEGYSVSREKKESFPLTVTSAQKNPTAFYLCASSILGGQGSSYEQYFGPGTRLTVT.

The rearrangement joins TRBV7-2 to TRBJ1-2, with a weak D call TRBD1 (6 bases). The CDR3 runs to 15 residues. V lost 1 base and J lost 0, with 9 bases in between. The germline gives CDR1 SGHTA, CDR2 FQGNSA. The chain's CDR3 is CASSLVTGTNYGYTF. CDR3 DNA sequence: TGTGCCAGCAGCTTAGTTACAGGGACTAACTATGGCTACACCTTC. The full variable domain, rest sourced from reference TRBV7-2 and TRBJ1-2, is GAGVSQSPSNKVTEKGKDVELRCDPISGHTALYWYRQSLGQGLEFLIYFQGNSAPDKSGLPSDRFSAERTGGSVSTLTIQRTQQEDSAVYLCASSLVTGTNYGYTFGSGTRLTVV.

J is TRBJ2-1 and V is TRBV27; a possible D gene is TRBD2 (5 bases). Germline V gene data show CDR1 as MNHEY and CDR2 as SMNVEV (reference sequence). The CDR3 is made up of 17 amino acids. V was shortened by 4 bases and J by 0 bases, with 16 bases between the two germline ends. CDR3 loop: CASSYWTRRHSYNEQFF. The CDR3 DNA reads as TGTGCCAGCAGTTACTGGACTCGGAGGCACTCCTACAATGAGCAGTTCTTC.

The chain couples TRBV6-5 to TRBJ1-2; TRBD1 aligns across 8 bases. V shed 4 bases, J shed 8 bases, and the junction held 15 bases outside the gene matches. The germline CDR1 and CDR2 sequences are MNHEY and SVGAGI. The CDR3 is 16 residues long. Here the CDR3 reads CASSLGNPDRAYGYTF. Written as DNA, the CDR3 is TGTGCCAGCAGTTTGGGAAACCCGGACAGGGCTTACGGCTACACCTTC.

The chain combines TRBV6-6 with TRBJ1-2; D unresolved. Germline V gives CDR1 MNHNY, CDR2 SVGAGI (reference sequence). Deletions cut 7 bases from V and 7 bases from J, with 16 bases between. The CDR3 consists of 13 residues. The CDR3 region is CASTRASLSGYTF. CDR3 DNA sequence: TGTGCCAGCACGCGGGCGTCTCTCTCTGGCTACACCTTC.

The chain uses TRBV10-2 and TRBJ2-1; the match to TRBD2 covers 7 bases. The CDR3 runs 16 residues. In germline, CDR1 is WSHSY, CDR2 SAAADI. Trimming removed 9 bases from V and 5 bases from J; junction bases left unmatched: 16. CDR3 protein: CARLPGWGGDHNEQFF. The CDR3 DNA sequence: TGCGCCAGACTCCCAGGGTGGGGGGGGGACCACAATGAGCAGTTCTTC.

This chain uses TRBV4-3 with TRBJ2-1; 9 bases align to TRBD2. The J segment lost 2 bases and the V segment lost 0 bases, leaving 11 bases of the junction unmatched. Per the germline V gene, CDR1 is LGHNA and CDR2 is YSLEER. This CDR3 contains 19 residues. The CDR3 DNA reads TGCGCCAGCAGCCAAGATCGGCGGGGGGGCCGGTACACCTACAATGAGCAGTTCTTC. This gives the protein CASSQDRRGGRYTYNEQFF.

The V call is TRBV7-6, the J call TRBJ1-3; D is ambiguous. Trimming left V 4 bases short and J 1 base short, with 14 bases between. From germline, CDR1 is SGHVS and CDR2 FNYEAQ. The CDR3 is 16 residues long. The CDR3 spells CASSSPETDSGNTIYF. The CDR3 DNA follows: TGTGCCAGCAGCTCTCCGGAGACTGATTCTGGAAACACCATATATTTT.

This clone was observed once. This chain connects TRBV5-6 to TRBJ2-7; a possible D gene is TRBD2 (5 bases). Trimming pared 7 bases from V and 0 bases from J, leaving 11 bases between. The CDR3 sequence is 13 residues long. Looked up from germline, CDR1 is SGHDT and CDR2 is YYEEEE. CDR3 amino acids: CASRHEGSYEQYF. The CDR3 nucleotides are TGTGCCAGCCGTCATGAGGGCTCCTACGAGCAGTACTTC.

The gene calls are TRBV25-1 and TRBJ2-3; 7 nucleotides line up with TRBD2. The CDR3 is 14 residues long. Trimming at V came to 7 bases and at J to 2 bases, leaving 6 bases not matched to a gene. Germline V gives CDR1 MGHDK, CDR2 SYGVNS. The CDR3 region has the DNA TGTGCCAGCACCCAAGCGGGGCCCACAGATACGCAGTATTTT. Its translation is CASTQAGPTDTQYF.

The V gene is TRBV7-9, the J gene TRBJ1-1, with 8 nucleotides matching TRBD1. This CDR3 is 14 amino acids long. With 1 base clipped from V and 3 bases from J, the junction kept 1 base outside the gene matches. Germline values: CDR1 SEHNR, CDR2 FQNEAQ (reference sequence). In nucleotides, the CDR3 is TGTGCCAGCAGCTTAGGGACAGGGTACACTGAAGCTTTCTTT. The encoded protein is CASSLGTGYTEAFF.

The J gene is TRBJ2-1, the V gene TRBV27, with TRBD2 matching 7 bases. CDR3 size: 14 residues. Germline trimming cut 2 bases from V and 10 bases from J; bases unmatched to any gene: 8. Germline loops: CDR1 MNHEY, CDR2 SMNVEV (reference sequence). The CDR3 nucleotides read TGTGCCAGCAGTTTAGGGGCGGGGGATCTCGAGCAGTTCTTC. Translating it yields CASSLGAGDLEQFF.

The V call is TRBV2, the J call TRBJ2-1; tentatively, D is TRBD2 (6 bases). CDR3 size: 13 residues. Germline-derived CDR1 and CDR2 are SNHLY and FYNNEI. V lost 1 base and J lost 7, with 8 bases in between. In nucleotides, the CDR3 is TGTGCCAGCAGTGAAGGGACTAAGAATGAGCAGTTCTTC. Translated: CASSEGTKNEQFF.

This chain connects TRBV4-2 to TRBJ1-5, with 8 bases aligning to TRBD1. The CDR3 has 16 amino acids. V trimming: 0 bases; J trimming: 1 base; junction bases outside the gene matches: 2. The V gene's germline CDR1 is LGHNA and CDR2 YNFKEQ. CDR3 in DNA: TGTGCCAGCAGCCAAGAGACAGGGGCGAGCAATCAGCCCCAGCATTTT. Its translation: CASSQETGASNQPQHF.

The chain joins TRBV19 to TRBJ2-7, with D tentatively TRBD1 (5 bases). The germline gives CDR1 LNHDA, CDR2 SQIVND (reference sequence). This CDR3 has 16 amino acids. V was clipped by 6 bases and J by 0 bases, with 18 bases between them. The CDR3 DNA is TGTGCCAGTAGCCCCCTGGGGCTAGTGAGCTCCTACGAGCAGTACTTC. Its translation is CASSPLGLVSSYEQYF.